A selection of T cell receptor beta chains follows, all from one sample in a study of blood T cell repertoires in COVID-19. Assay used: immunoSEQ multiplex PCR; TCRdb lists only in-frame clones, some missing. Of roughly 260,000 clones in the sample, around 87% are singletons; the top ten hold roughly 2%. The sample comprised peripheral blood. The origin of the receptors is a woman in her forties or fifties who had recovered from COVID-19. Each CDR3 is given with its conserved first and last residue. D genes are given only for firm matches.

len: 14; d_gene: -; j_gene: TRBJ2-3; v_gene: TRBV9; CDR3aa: CASSVEVLENTQYF; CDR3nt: TGTGCCAGCAGCGTAGAAGTCCTAGAGAATACGCAGTATTTT
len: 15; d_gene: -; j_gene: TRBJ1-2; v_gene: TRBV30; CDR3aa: CAWGSGGAHDYGYTF; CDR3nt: TGTGCCTGGGGGAGTGGGGGGGCGCATGACTATGGCTACACCTTC
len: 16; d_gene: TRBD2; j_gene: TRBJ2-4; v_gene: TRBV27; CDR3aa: CASSLSVAGHKNIQYF; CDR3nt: TGTGCCAGCAGTTTATCGGTAGCGGGACACAAAAACATTCAGTACTTC
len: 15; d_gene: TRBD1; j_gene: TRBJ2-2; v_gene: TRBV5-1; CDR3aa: CASSLGQGWSGELFF; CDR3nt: TGCGCCAGCAGCTTGGGACAGGGATGGTCCGGGGAGCTGTTTTTT
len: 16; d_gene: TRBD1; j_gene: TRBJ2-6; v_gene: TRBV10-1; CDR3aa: CASRGTGGSGANVLTF; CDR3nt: TGCGCCAGCAGAGGGACAGGGGGCTCTGGGGCCAACGTCCTGACTTTC
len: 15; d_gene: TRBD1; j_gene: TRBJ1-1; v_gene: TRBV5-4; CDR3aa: CASSLPQGMNTEAFF; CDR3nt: TGTGCCAGCAGCCTCCCACAGGGGATGAACACTGAAGCTTTCTTT
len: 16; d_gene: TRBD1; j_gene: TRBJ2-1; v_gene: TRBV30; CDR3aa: CAWTHGQGDTYNEQFF; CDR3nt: TGTGCCTGGACCCACGGGCAGGGGGACACCTACAATGAGCAGTTCTTC
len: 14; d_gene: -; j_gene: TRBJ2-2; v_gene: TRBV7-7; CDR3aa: CASSLAGDTGELFF; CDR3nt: TGTGCTAGCAGCTTAGCAGGGGATACCGGGGAGCTGTTTTTT
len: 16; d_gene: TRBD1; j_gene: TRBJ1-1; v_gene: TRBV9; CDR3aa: CASSVASTGVNTEAFF; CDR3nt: TGTGCCAGCAGCGTAGCTTCGACAGGGGTGAACACTGAAGCTTTCTTT
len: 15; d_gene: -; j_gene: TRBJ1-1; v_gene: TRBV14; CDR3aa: CASSQARGWSTEAFF; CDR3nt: TGTGCCAGCAGCCAGGCCAGGGGTTGGAGCACTGAAGCTTTCTTT
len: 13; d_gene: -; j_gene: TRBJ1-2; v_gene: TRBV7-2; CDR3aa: CASSLVQNYGYTF; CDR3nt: TGTGCCAGCAGCTTAGTACAAAACTATGGCTACACCTTC
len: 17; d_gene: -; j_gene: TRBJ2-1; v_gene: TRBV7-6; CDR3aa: CASSLSGGGGSYNEQFF; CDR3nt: TGTGCCAGCAGCTTAAGTGGGGGCGGGGGTTCCTACAATGAGCAGTTCTTC
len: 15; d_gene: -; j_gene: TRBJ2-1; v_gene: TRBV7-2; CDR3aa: CASSPRVDPYNEQFF; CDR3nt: TGTGCCAGCAGCCCACGGGTTGACCCCTACAATGAGCAGTTCTTC
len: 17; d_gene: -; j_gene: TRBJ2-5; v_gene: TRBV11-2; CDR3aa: CASSLVGQGLKRETQYF; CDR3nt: TGTGCCAGCAGCTTAGTAGGCCAGGGGTTGAAGCGTGAGACCCAGTACTTC
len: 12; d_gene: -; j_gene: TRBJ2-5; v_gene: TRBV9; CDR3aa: CASSVTGETQYF; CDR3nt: TGTGCCAGCAGCGTAACGGGAGAGACCCAGTACTTC
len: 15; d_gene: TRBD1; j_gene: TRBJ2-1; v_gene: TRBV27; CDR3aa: CASSSLPGQYNEQFF; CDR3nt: TGTGCCAGCAGTTCCCTACCGGGACAGTACAATGAGCAGTTCTTC
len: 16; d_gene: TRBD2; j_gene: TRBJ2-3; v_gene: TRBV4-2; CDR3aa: CASSQGTSGITDTQYF; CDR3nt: TGTGCCAGCAGCCAAGGAACTAGCGGGATCACAGATACGCAGTATTTT
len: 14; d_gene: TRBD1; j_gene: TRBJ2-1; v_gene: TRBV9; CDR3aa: CASSVRQGDHEQFF; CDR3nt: TGTGCCAGCAGCGTAAGGCAGGGGGACCATGAGCAGTTCTTC
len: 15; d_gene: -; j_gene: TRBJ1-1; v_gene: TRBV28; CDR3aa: CASSFMGQVNTEAFF; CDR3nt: TGTGCCAGCAGTTTCATGGGCCAGGTGAACACTGAAGCTTTCTTT
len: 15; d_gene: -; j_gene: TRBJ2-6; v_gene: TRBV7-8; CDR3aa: CASSLLRGGANVLTF; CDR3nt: TGTGCCAGCAGCTTACTCAGGGGTGGGGCCAACGTCCTGACTTTC
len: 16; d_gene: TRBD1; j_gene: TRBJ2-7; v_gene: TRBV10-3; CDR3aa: CAISPGQGTTSYEQYF; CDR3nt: TGTGCCATCAGTCCCGGACAGGGGACAACTTCCTACGAGCAGTACTTC
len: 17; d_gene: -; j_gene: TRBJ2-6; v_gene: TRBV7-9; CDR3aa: CASSLGVQGAGANVLTF; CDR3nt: TGTGCCAGCAGCTTAGGAGTTCAGGGTGCTGGGGCCAACGTCCTGACTTTC
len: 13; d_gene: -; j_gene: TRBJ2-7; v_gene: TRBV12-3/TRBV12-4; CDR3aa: CASSLALSYEQYF; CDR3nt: TGTGCCAGCAGTTTAGCGCTTAGCTACGAGCAGTACTTC